This T cell receptor (beta chain) was captured in a study of a mutant IDH1 vaccine in newly diagnosed glioma listed by TCRdb under 2021. Notes on the research overall: Vaccination started 4-6 weeks after radiotherapy alone, or was given together with temozolomide cycles in the groups whose treatment included chemotherapy. Of the 32 patients who were treated, 62.5% were male and about 40% were female, and the mean age was around 40 years. Before enrollment, patients had received standard therapy of radiotherapy alone, temozolomide alone, or radiochemotherapy with temozolomide; most received the combination. The week-35 safety follow-up was designated visit V12, and the week-47 end of study was designated visit V13. Peripheral blood samples were drawn at six visits, namely V03 (baseline), V05, V07, V10, V12 and V13. Longitudinal TCRB deep sequencing was performed for fewer than 30 treated patients wherever samples were available for exploratory analyses.

The study at large found these results: According to the authors, sample limitations meant that analyses of patient blood samples could not be reproduced. PBMC samples for TCRB deep sequencing were selected based on availability. No apparent relationship was observed between pseudoprogression and alterations in the top peripheral T cell clonotypes detected by TCRB sequencing. Immune responses induced by the vaccine were seen in around 93% of patients across multiple MHC alleles.

The time point label, read with the paper, signifies: week 47, end of study. Every vaccine dose consisted of 300 ug of a 20-mer mutant IDH1 peptide in Montanide, administered subcutaneously together with topical imiquimod. Across visits V03 through V10, patients got a total of eight vaccinations, given in weeks 1, 3, 5, 7, 11, 15, 19 and 23. Newly diagnosed WHO grade 3 or 4 IDH1-mutant astrocytomas showing loss of nuclear ATRX were present in the donors. The samples were drawn from NOA16, a multicentre, single-arm, open-label phase I trial in Germany that tested a mutant IDH1 peptide vaccine in humans for the first time. Genomic DNA for TCRB sequencing was isolated from EDTA blood with the DNeasy Blood and Tissue Kit. Points on this clone: Its specific antigen is unknown. Base qualities are not recorded, but no much larger clone differs from it by a single base.

Library preparation employed the immunoSEQ multiplex PCR assay. Following the manufacturer's protocol, the hsTCRB Kit was used to amplify rearranged TCR beta chain sequences. Sequencing of TCRB libraries was carried out on an Illumina MiSeq. Turning to the authors' computational methods: The kit vendor's proprietary platform handled demultiplexing, trimming and gene mapping. Not all clones reach the TCRdb copy of this immuneACCESS table, which keeps in-frame sequences only. Checked studies attribute under half of the gap to unresolved V genes and leave the rest unexplained. V and J calls and clone size are as listed in that table; D and trimming were resolved from the DNA. Counted in this sample were about 85,000 clones; approximately 89% of them appeared once. 0.6% to 0.95% of the sample lies in the top ten. A distance of 7 bases separates the germline ends of V and J, which lose 6 bases and 5 bases respectively. CDR3 length: 11 amino acids, cysteine to phenylalanine. The sequence is cut down to CDR3 DNA, 33 bases in frame from base 1. The germline V gene gives CDR1 as MNHEY and CDR2 as SVGAGI.

The V gene is TRBV6-5 and the J gene is TRBJ2-5; tentative D gene TRBD2, with 6 bases matching. The sequence derives from a woman aged 45-59 years with glioma. The sequencing used PBMCs, collected from a glioma patient whose treatment included an IDH1 peptide vaccine. The CDR3 region: CASSRGETQYF. The nucleotides are TGTGCCAGCAGCCGGGGGGAGACCCAGTACTTC.